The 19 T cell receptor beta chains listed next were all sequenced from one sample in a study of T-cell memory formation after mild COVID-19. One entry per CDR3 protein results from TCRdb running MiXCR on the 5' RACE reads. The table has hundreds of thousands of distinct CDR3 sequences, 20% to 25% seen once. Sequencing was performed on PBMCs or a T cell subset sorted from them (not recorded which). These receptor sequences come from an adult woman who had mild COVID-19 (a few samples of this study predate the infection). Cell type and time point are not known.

The CDR3 nucleotides are TGCAGCGTTGATATCGGTGGCTACGAGCAGTACTTC. This codes for CSVDIGGYEQYF. The genes are TRBV29-1 and TRBJ2-7; no clear D gene. The CDR3 extends over 12 amino acids. Per germline, CDR1 SQVTM and CDR2 ANQGSEA. Trimming took off 3 bases at V and 3 bases at J, with 9 bases between the two ends.

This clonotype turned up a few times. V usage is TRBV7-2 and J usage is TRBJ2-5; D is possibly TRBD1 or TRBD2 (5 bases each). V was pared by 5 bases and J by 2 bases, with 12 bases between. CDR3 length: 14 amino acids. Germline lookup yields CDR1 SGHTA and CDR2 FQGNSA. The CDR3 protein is CASSRRDLQETQYF. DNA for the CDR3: TGTGCCAGCAGCCGTCGGGACCTTCAAGAGACCCAGTACTTC.

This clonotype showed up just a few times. The chain's CDR3 is CSASPASGFQETQYF. CDR3 nucleotide sequence: TGCAGTGCTAGTCCCGCTAGCGGGTTCCAAGAGACCCAGTACTTC. The rearrangement joins TRBV20-1 to TRBJ2-5, with 8 bases lining up with TRBD2. Looked up from germline, CDR1 is DFQATT and CDR2 is SNEGSKA (reference sequence). The ends lost 3 bases at V and 1 base at J; junction bases unmatched: 7. The CDR3 runs 15 residues.

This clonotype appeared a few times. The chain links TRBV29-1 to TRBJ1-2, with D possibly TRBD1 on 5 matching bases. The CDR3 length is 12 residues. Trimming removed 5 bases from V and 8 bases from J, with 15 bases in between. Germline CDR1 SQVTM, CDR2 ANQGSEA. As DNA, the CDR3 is TGCAGCGTTCAGGGCTCCTCAAGCGGCTACACCTTC. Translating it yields CSVQGSSSGYTF.

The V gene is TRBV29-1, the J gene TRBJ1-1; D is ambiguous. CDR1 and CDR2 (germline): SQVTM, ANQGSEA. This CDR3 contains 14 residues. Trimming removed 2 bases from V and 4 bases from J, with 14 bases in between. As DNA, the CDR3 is TGCAGCGTTGAAAACGCGGGGTCGGTCACTGAAGCTTTCTTT. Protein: CSVENAGSVTEAFF.

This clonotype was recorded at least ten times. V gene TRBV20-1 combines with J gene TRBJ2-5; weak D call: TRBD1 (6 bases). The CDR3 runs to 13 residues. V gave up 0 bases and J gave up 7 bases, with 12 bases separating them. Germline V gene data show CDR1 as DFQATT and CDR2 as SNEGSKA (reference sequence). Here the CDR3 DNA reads TGCAGTGCTAGAGAAGGGGGTGTGGGGACCCAGTACTTC. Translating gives CSAREGGVGTQYF.

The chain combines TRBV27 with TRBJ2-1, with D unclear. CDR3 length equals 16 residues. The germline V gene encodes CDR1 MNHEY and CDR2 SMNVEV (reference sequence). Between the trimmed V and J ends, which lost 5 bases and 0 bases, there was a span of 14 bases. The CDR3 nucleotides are TGTGCCAGCAGTCCGCCAGGACGCGTCTCCTACAATGAGCAGTTCTTC. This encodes CASSPPGRVSYNEQFF.

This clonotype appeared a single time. The CDR3 DNA follows: TGTGCCATCAGTGACGGGGGGTCCGATACGCAGTATTTT. Its translation: CAISDGGSDTQYF. The rearrangement joins TRBV10-3 to TRBJ2-3; 7 bases agree with TRBD2. This CDR3 is built from 13 residues. Unmatched junction bases numbered 3, after V lost 3 bases and J lost 6 bases. Germline assignment: CDR1 ENHRY and CDR2 SYGVKD.

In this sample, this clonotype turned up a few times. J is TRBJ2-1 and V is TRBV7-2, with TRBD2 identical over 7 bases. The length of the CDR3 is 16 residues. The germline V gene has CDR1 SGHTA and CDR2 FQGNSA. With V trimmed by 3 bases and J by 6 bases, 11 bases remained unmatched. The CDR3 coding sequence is TGTGCCAGCAGCTTTTGGGCGGGAGTACGTAGCAATGAGCAGTTCTTC. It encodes CASSFWAGVRSNEQFF.

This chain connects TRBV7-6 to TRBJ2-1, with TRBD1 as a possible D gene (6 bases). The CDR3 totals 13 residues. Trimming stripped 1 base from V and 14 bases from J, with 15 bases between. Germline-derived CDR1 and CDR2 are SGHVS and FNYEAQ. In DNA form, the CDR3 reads TGTGCCAGCAGCTTAGTGGGGGCCTCAGAAGAGTTCTTC. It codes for CASSLVGASEEFF.

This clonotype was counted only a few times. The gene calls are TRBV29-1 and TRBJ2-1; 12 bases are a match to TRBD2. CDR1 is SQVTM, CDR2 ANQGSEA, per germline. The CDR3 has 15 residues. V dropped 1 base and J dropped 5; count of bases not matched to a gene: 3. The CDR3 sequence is CSVEGGLAGNNEQFF. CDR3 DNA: TGCAGCGTTGAAGGCGGACTAGCGGGAAACAATGAGCAGTTCTTC.

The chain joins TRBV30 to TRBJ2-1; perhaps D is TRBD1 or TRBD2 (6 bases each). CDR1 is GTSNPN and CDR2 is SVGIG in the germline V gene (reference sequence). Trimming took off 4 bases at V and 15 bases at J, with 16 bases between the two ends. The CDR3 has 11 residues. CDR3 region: CAWMGAGPWFF. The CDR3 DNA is TGTGCCTGGATGGGGGCGGGACCCTGGTTCTTC.

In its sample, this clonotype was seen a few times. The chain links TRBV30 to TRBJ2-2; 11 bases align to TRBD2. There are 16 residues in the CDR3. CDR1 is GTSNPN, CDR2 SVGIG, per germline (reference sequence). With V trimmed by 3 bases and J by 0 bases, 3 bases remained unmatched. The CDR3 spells CAWRTSGETNTGELFF. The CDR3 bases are TGTGCCTGGAGGACTAGCGGGGAGACGAACACCGGGGAGCTGTTTTTT. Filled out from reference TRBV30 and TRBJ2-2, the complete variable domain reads SQTIHQWPATLVQPVGSPLSLECTVEGTSNPNLYWYRQAAGRGLQLLFYSVGIGQISSEVPQNLSASRPQDRQFILSSKKLLLSDSGFYLCAWRTSGETNTGELFFGEGSRLTVL.

CDR3 residues: CASSWGRAGEQYF. Written as DNA, the CDR3 is TGTGCCAGCAGTTGGGGCAGGGCAGGCGAGCAGTACTTC. This sequence joins TRBV2 and TRBJ2-7; tentatively, D is TRBD1 (5 bases). The CDR3 consists of 13 residues. V was trimmed by 5 bases and J by 6 bases, leaving 14 bases between them. Looked up from germline, CDR1 is SNHLY and CDR2 is FYNNEI.

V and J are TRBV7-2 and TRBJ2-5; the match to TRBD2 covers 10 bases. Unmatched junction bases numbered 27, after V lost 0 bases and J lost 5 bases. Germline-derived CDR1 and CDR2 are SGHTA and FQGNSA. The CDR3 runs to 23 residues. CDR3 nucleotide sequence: TGTGCCAGCAGCTTAGCGCCCCCTAGTTTTTCGTTGAGCGGGAGGGCACTGGGGGAGACCCAGTACTTC. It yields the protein CASSLAPPSFSLSGRALGETQYF.

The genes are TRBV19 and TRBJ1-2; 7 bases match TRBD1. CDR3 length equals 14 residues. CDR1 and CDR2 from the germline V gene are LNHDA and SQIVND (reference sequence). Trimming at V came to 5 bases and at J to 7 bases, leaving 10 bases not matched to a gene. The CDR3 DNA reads TGTGCCAGTAGTCTCCCAGGGGGAACGGGTGGCTACACCTTC. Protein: CASSLPGGTGGYTF.

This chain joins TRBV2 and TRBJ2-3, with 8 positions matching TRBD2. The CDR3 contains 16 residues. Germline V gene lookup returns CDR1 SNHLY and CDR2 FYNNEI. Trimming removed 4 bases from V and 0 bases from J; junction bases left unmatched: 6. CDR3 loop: CASSGRASGSTDTQYF. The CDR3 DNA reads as TGTGCCAGCAGTGGGAGGGCTAGCGGGAGCACAGATACGCAGTATTTT.

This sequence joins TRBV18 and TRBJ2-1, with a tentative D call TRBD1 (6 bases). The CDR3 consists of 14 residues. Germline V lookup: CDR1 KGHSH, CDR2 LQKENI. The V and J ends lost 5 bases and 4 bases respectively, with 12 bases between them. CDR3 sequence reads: CASSKRTVYNEQFF. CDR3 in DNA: TGTGCCAGCTCAAAAAGGACAGTGTACAATGAGCAGTTCTTC.

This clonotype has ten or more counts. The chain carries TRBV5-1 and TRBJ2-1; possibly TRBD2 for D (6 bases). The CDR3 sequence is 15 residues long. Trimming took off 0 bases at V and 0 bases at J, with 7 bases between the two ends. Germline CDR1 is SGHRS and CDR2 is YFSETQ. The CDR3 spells CASSLETSSYNEQFF. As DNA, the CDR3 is TGCGCCAGCAGCTTGGAGACTAGCTCCTACAATGAGCAGTTCTTC.